These T cell receptor beta chains were read from a single sample in a study of blood T cell repertoires in COVID-19. This table comes from immunoSEQ multiplex PCR, and its TCRdb copy is limited to in-frame clones, with some not included. The repertoire holds more than 85,000 clones, with 76% as singletons. Sequencing was carried out using peripheral blood. These TCRs come from a woman over 75 with acute or convalescent COVID-19. CDR3s include the opening cysteine and the closing phenylalanine or tryptophan. Fields, in order: J gene, D gene, V gene, clone size, CDR3 protein, CDR3 DNA. The D gene is left open where the match is weak. The listing skips clone size in some rows; elsewhere it reads once, few, many or a size class.

TRBJ1-2,-,TRBV3-1/TRBV3-2,-,CASSQERYGYTF,TGTGCCAGCAGCCAAGAACGGTATGGCTACACCTTC
TRBJ2-4,TRBD1,TRBV3-1/TRBV3-2,-,CASSQEPAVGTVKNIQYF,TGTGCCAGCAGCCAAGAGCCGGCCGTTGGGACAGTCAAAAACATTCAGTACTTC
TRBJ2-5,-,TRBV6-5,-,CASWSSWAKETQYF,TGTGCCAGCTGGTCTTCTTGGGCCAAAGAGACCCAGTACTTC
TRBJ2-7,-,TRBV28,-,CASSPSSQGSHEQYF,TGTGCCAGCAGCCCCTCGAGTCAGGGTAGCCACGAGCAGTACTTC
TRBJ2-7,-,TRBV7-9,-,CASSFSGLEQYF,TGTGCCAGCAGCTTCTCAGGGCTCGAGCAGTACTTC
TRBJ1-1,-,TRBV7-9,-,CASSLGLTLTEAFF,TGTGCCAGCAGCTTAGGTTTAACCCTAACTGAAGCTTTCTTT
TRBJ2-6,-,TRBV2,-,CASAHDNSGANVLTF,TGTGCCAGCGCCCACGACAACTCTGGGGCCAACGTCCTGACTTTC
TRBJ2-5,-,TRBV10-2,-,CATTSGASQETQYF,TGCGCCACGACATCGGGAGCTTCCCAAGAGACCCAGTACTTC
TRBJ2-7,TRBD2,TRBV4-2,-,CASSQDGGGRAYEQYF,TGTGCCAGCAGCCAAGATGGAGGCGGGAGGGCCTACGAGCAGTACTTC
TRBJ1-6,-,TRBV5-5,-,CASSDGGMLYNSPLHF,TGTGCCAGCTCCGACGGGGGGATGCTCTATAATTCACCCCTCCACTTT
TRBJ1-2,TRBD1,TRBV6-1,-,CASSETGDYGYTF,TGTGCCAGCAGTGAAACAGGGGACTATGGCTACACCTTC
TRBJ1-1,TRBD1,TRBV6-5,-,CASKTGGGTEAFF,TGTGCCAGTAAGACAGGGGGGGGCACTGAAGCTTTCTTT
TRBJ2-1,TRBD2,TRBV9,-,CASSVGLAGGNNYNEQFF,TGTGCCAGCAGCGTGGGGCTAGCGGGAGGGAATAACTACAATGAGCAGTTCTTC
TRBJ2-1,TRBD1,TRBV7-2,-,CASSPRGPYNEQFF,TGTGCCAGCAGCCCCAGGGGGCCCTACAATGAGCAGTTCTTC
TRBJ2-5,TRBD2,TRBV3-1/TRBV3-2,-,CASSPSGIQETQYF,TGTGCCAGCAGTCCTAGCGGAATCCAAGAGACCCAGTACTTC
TRBJ2-1,-,TRBV3-1/TRBV3-2,-,CASSQAGGGIHNEQFF,TGTGCCAGCAGCCAAGCGGGGGGCGGGATCCACAATGAGCAGTTCTTC
TRBJ2-5,-,TRBV3-1/TRBV3-2,-,CASSQDRGAGRYQETQYF,TGTGCCAGCAGCCAAGATAGGGGCGCGGGGAGATATCAAGAGACCCAGTACTTC
TRBJ1-5,TRBD1,TRBV28,-,CASSSLHRGPNQPQHF,TGTGCCAGCAGCTCCCTCCACAGGGGGCCTAATCAGCCCCAGCATTTT
TRBJ1-1,-,TRBV5-1,-,CASSPQGMNTEAFF,TGCGCCAGCAGCCCCCAGGGGATGAACACTGAAGCTTTCTTT
TRBJ2-5,-,TRBV9,-,CASSVSGSETQYF,TGTGCCAGCAGCGTATCGGGGTCAGAGACCCAGTACTTC
TRBJ2-1,-,TRBV7-6,-,CASSLRSSGSEQFF,TGTGCCAGCAGCTTAAGGTCCTCCGGGAGTGAGCAGTTCTTC
TRBJ1-2,-,TRBV30,-,CAWSVSGGGYTF,TGTGCCTGGAGTGTGTCGGGGGGTGGCTACACCTTC
TRBJ2-3,TRBD2,TRBV5-1,-,CASSNGTSGSTDTQYF,TGCGCCAGCAGCAACGGGACTAGCGGGAGCACAGATACGCAGTATTTT
TRBJ1-4,-,TRBV7-9,-,CASSSTRSPFQKLFF,TGTGCCAGCAGCTCGACTCGGAGCCCTTTTCAAAAACTGTTTTTT
TRBJ2-1,TRBD2,TRBV30,-,CAWVLTSGRGFNEQFF,TGTGCCTGGGTTCTAACTAGCGGGAGGGGATTCAATGAGCAGTTCTTC
TRBJ1-2,TRBD1,TRBV27,-,CASSSGTGTYGYTF,TGTGCCAGCAGTTCCGGGACAGGTACCTATGGCTACACCTTC
TRBJ2-1,TRBD1,TRBV3-1/TRBV3-2,-,CASSQQPGTGAYNEQFF,TGTGCCAGCAGCCAGCAACCCGGGACAGGGGCCTACAATGAGCAGTTCTTC
TRBJ1-6,-,TRBV5-6,-,CASSPDGGYSPLHF,TGTGCCAGCAGCCCGGACGGAGGGTATTCACCCCTCCACTTT
TRBJ1-1,-,TRBV10-1,-,CASSDEGGDTEAFF,TGCGCCAGCAGCGACGAGGGGGGGGACACTGAAGCTTTCTTT
TRBJ1-1,TRBD1,TRBV6-2/TRBV6-3,once,CASSDRGRETEAFF,TGTGCCAGCAGTGACAGGGGGCGAGAAACTGAAGCTTTCTTT
TRBJ2-2,-,TRBV4-3,-,CASSQEKAPGTGELFF,TGCGCCAGCAGCCAAGAGAAGGCTCCGGGCACCGGGGAGCTGTTTTTT
TRBJ1-1,-,TRBV30,few,CAWSVTSVQNTEAFF,TGTGCCTGGAGTGTAACGTCAGTGCAAAACACTGAAGCTTTCTTT
TRBJ1-1,-,TRBV7-3,-,CASSLNAPGRGNTEAFF,TGTGCCAGCAGCTTAAACGCCCCAGGGAGGGGAAACACTGAAGCTTTCTTT
TRBJ2-7,TRBD2,TRBV6-2/TRBV6-3,-,CASSSLLAGGRAYEQYF,TGTGCCAGCAGTTCTTTACTAGCGGGAGGGAGAGCCTACGAGCAGTACTTC
TRBJ2-2,TRBD1,TRBV4-2,-,CASSLTGGNTGELFF,TGTGCCAGCAGCCTCACAGGGGGCAACACCGGGGAGCTGTTTTTT
TRBJ1-6,TRBD1,TRBV12-5,-,CASGLVGTGANSPLHF,TGTGCTAGTGGTTTGGTAGGGACAGGGGCCAATTCACCCCTCCACTTT
TRBJ2-7,TRBD2,TRBV6-5,once,CASRGTSGRYEQYF,TGTGCCAGCAGGGGAACTAGCGGGAGATACGAGCAGTACTTC
TRBJ2-7,TRBD1,TRBV7-2,-,CASSFKGAKDYEQYF,TGTGCCAGCAGCTTTAAGGGGGCTAAAGACTACGAGCAGTACTTC
TRBJ2-3,-,TRBV5-1,-,CASSPRADTQYF,TGCGCCAGTTCCCCCAGGGCAGATACGCAGTATTTT
TRBJ1-5,-,TRBV5-8,-,CASSFLRGSNQPQHF,TGTGCCAGCAGCTTTTTAAGGGGTTCCAATCAGCCCCAGCATTTT
TRBJ1-1,-,TRBV16,-,CASSRQFLNTEAFF,TGTGCCAGCAGCCGACAGTTCTTGAACACTGAAGCTTTCTTT
TRBJ2-2,TRBD1,TRBV6-5,-,CASSTIPGQTGELFF,TGTGCCAGCAGTACCATTCCGGGACAGACCGGGGAGCTGTTTTTT